The T cell receptor beta chain described here comes from a study of memory CD4+ T cells and cytomegalovirus serostatus. About the study: Healthy Belgian adult donors included roughly nine CMV-positive and approximately 25 CMV-negative people.

The sort gate was single viable CD3+CD4+CD8-CD45RO+ cells for memory CD4+ T cells. On this clone itself: Antigen specificity is unknown.

Measured with immunoSEQ multiplex PCR; TCRdb has only the in-frame clones, and not every one. This table has approximately 40,000 clones, just under 80% appearing once. Overall study findings and caveats: Of 150 to 200 reported CMV TCRbeta sequences, some 70 were found in memory CD4+ repertoires.

The CDR3 covers 13 residues. The V and J ends lost 2 bases and 5 bases respectively, with 8 bases between them. Germline assignment: CDR1 SGHRS and CDR2 YFSETQ. This TCR derives from an adult in good health and CMV-seronegative. The chain combines TRBV5-1 with TRBJ2-1; no clear D. Sequenced sample: memory CD4+ T cells from blood. CDR3 protein: CASSFDNNNEQFF. The CDR3 coding sequence is TGCGCCAGCAGCTTCGACAACAACAATGAGCAGTTCTTC.